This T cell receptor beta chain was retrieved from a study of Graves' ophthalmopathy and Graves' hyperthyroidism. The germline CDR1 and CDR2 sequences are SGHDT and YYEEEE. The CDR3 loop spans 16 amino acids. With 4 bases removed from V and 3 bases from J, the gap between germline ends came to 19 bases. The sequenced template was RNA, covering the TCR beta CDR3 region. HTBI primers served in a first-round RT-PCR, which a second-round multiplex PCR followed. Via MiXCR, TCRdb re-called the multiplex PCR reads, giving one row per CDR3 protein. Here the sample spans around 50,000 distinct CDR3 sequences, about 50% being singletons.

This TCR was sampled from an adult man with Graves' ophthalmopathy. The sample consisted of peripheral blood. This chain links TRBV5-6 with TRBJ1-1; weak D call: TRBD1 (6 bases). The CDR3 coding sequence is TGTGCCAGCAGCCACTTTACGGGGGCGAAGGACACTGAAGCTTTCTTT. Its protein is CASSHFTGAKDTEAFF.